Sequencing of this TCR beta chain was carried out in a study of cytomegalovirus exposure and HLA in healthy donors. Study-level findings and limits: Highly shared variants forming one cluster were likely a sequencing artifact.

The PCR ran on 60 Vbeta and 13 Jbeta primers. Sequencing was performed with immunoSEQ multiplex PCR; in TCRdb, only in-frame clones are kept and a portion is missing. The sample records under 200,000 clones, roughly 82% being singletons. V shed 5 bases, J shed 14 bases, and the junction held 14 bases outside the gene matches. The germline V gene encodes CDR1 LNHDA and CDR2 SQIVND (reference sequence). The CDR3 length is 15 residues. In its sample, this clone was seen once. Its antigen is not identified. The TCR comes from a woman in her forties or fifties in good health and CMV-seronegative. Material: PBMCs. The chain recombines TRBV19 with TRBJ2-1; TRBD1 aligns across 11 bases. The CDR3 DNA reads TGTGCCAGTAGTTCCGGGACAGGGGGGCCTCGTGGGGAGTTCTTC. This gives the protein CASSSGTGGPRGEFF.